The text below deals with one TCR beta chain. Its cognate antigen is unknown. Method: immunoSEQ multiplex PCR; TCRdb's copy keeps in-frame clones and lacks some. Of 30,000 to 40,000 clones in the sample, roughly 70% were seen once. These data belong to a study of radiotherapy plus CTLA-4 blockade in lung cancer. General study findings and limits: TCR clones of tumor origin grew in blood after radiotherapy plus ipilimumab.

V lost 1 base to trimming and J lost 0 bases, with 10 bases between them. The CDR3 runs 16 residues. CDR1 and CDR2 from the germline V gene are MDHEN and SYDVKM. This TCR came from a human donor with non-small cell lung cancer that progressed on radiotherapy plus ipilimumab. This chain connects TRBV28 to TRBJ1-3; D gene uncertain. Sequenced material: peripheral blood, taken from a patient treated with radiotherapy plus ipilimumab. The CDR3 bases are TGTGCCAGCAGTTTATATTCCGTCCACTCTGGAAACACCATATATTTT. Amino acid sequence: CASSLYSVHSGNTIYF.